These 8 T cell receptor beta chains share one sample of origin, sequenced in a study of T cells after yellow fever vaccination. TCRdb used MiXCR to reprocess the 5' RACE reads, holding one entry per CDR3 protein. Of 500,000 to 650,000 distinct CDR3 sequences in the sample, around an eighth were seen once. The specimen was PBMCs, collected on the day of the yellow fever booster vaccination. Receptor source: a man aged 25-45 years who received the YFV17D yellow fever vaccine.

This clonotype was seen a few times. CDR3 loop: CATSDPDRGDTQYF. The CDR3 coding sequence is TGTGCCACCAGTGACCCAGACAGGGGAGATACGCAGTATTTT. The rearrangement uses TRBV24-1 and TRBJ2-3; 8 bases agree with TRBD1. The CDR3 length is 14 residues. V was pared by 4 bases and J by 5 bases, with 4 bases of the junction left unmatched. Germline V gives CDR1 KGHDR, CDR2 SFDVKD.

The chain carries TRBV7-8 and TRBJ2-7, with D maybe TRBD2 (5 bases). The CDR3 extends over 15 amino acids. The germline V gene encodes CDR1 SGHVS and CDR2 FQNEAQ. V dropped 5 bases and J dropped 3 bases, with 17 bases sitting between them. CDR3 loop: CASSLPYQRDYEQYF. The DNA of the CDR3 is TGTGCCAGCAGCCTCCCCTACCAGAGGGACTACGAGCAGTACTTC.

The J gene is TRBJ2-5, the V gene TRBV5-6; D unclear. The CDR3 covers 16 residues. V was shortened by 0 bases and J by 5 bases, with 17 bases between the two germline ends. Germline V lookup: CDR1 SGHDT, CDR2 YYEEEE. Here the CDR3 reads CASSLVSAPQKETQYF. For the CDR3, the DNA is TGTGCCAGCAGCTTGGTTTCGGCCCCGCAGAAGGAGACCCAGTACTTC.

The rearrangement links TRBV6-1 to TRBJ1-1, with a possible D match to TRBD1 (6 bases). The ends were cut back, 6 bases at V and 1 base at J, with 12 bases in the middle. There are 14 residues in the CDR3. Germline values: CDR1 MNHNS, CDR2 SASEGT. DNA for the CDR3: TGTGCCAGCAGCACCCAGGGGTCGAACACTGAAGCTTTCTTT. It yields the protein CASSTQGSNTEAFF.

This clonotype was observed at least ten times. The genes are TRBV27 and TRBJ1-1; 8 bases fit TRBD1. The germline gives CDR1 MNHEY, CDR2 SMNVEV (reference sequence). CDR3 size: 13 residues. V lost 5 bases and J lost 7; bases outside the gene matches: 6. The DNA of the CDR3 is TGTGCCAGCAGTCTTTCTGGACAGGGTGAAGCTTTCTTT. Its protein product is CASSLSGQGEAFF.

The CDR3 reads CSVGLAVQETQYF. In DNA form, the CDR3 reads TGCAGCGTTGGACTAGCGGTGCAAGAGACCCAGTACTTC. This rearrangement joins TRBV29-1 to TRBJ2-5; 9 nucleotides agree with TRBD2. Germline V gene lookup returns CDR1 SQVTM and CDR2 ANQGSEA. J was trimmed by 2 bases and V by 4 bases; bases with no gene match: 2. The CDR3 is 13 amino acids.

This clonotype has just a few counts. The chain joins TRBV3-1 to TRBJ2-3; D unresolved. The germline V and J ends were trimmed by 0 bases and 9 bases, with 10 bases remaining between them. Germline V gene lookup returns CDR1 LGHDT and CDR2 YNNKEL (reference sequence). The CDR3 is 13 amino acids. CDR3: CASSQERVNTQYF. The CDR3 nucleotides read TGTGCCAGCAGCCAAGAGCGAGTAAACACGCAGTATTTT.

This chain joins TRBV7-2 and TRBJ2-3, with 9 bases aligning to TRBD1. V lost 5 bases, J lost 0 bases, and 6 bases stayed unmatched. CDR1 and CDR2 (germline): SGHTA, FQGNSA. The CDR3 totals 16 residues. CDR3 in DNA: TGTGCCAGCAGCACCGGACAGGGGCTTAGCACAGATACGCAGTATTTT. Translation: CASSTGQGLSTDTQYF.